These 8 T cell receptor beta chains originate from one sample sequenced in a study of T cell changes during pregnancy in multiple sclerosis. TCRdb keeps only in-frame clones here, not all; method: immunoSEQ multiplex PCR. The sample has tens of thousands of clones; 91% are singletons. The material was peripheral blood, obtained after pregnancy. The receptors derive from a female donor in good health, enrolled as a control in a pregnancy study.

This clone was picked up one time. The chain recombines TRBV30 with TRBJ2-3; TRBD2 matches at 7 bases. V lost 6 bases, J lost 1 base, and 7 bases stayed unmatched. This CDR3 has 14 amino acids. Germline loops: CDR1 GTSNPN, CDR2 SVGIG (reference sequence). The CDR3 DNA reads TGTGCCTGTTCCTGGGCGGGGGGCACAGATACGCAGTATTTT. Translated, it gives CACSWAGGTDTQYF.

The V and J genes are TRBV11-3 and TRBJ2-5, with a possible D match to TRBD2 (7 bases). Germline V gene data show CDR1 as SGHNT and CDR2 as YENEEA. This CDR3 spans 18 amino acids. Trimming shortened V by 4 bases and J by 2 bases, and 23 bases separated the two germline ends. CDR3 loop: CASSSGQNSRGVQETQYF. The CDR3 DNA sequence: TGTGCCAGCAGCTCCGGACAGAACAGTCGGGGGGTTCAAGAGACCCAGTACTTC.

This clone showed up just a few times. V and J are TRBV19 and TRBJ2-7; perhaps TRBD1 as D (6 bases). Trimming pared 3 bases from V and 4 bases from J, leaving 13 bases between. Looked up from germline, CDR1 is LNHDA and CDR2 is SQIVND (reference sequence). The CDR3 has 14 residues. The CDR3 spells CASSIQGFEYEQYF. The CDR3 DNA follows: TGTGCCAGTAGTATTCAGGGGTTTGAGTACGAGCAGTACTTC.

The chain carries TRBV9 and TRBJ1-2; no firm D call. Per germline, CDR1 SGDLS and CDR2 YYNGEE. The CDR3 loop spans 13 amino acids. V lost 0 bases to trimming and J lost 1 base, with 4 bases between them. The CDR3 DNA follows: TGTGCCAGCAGCGTAGACAGTAACTATGGCTACACCTTC. Translation gives CASSVDSNYGYTF.

The chain uses TRBV30 and TRBJ1-1; 10 bases align to TRBD1. CDR3 length: 13 amino acids. Germline CDR1 GTSNPN, CDR2 SVGIG (reference sequence). J was trimmed by 3 bases and V by 5 bases; bases with no gene match: 3. The CDR3 coding sequence is TGTGCCTGGTACGACAGGGGGCACACTGAAGCTTTCTTT. Its translation: CAWYDRGHTEAFF.

The rearrangement joins TRBV19 to TRBJ1-6; no clear D gene. This CDR3 is built from 13 residues. CDR1 is LNHDA and CDR2 is SQIVND in the germline V gene (reference sequence). With 6 bases removed from V and 10 bases from J, the gap between germline ends came to 13 bases. CDR3 DNA sequence: TGTGCCAGTAGGCAGGCTGGTGGATCACCCCTCCACTTT. Protein product: CASRQAGGSPLHF.

This clone has only one observation. The chain joins TRBV19 to TRBJ2-7; possible D gene TRBD2, 5 bases. The CDR3 totals 15 residues. In germline, CDR1 is LNHDA, CDR2 SQIVND (reference sequence). Trimming pared 6 bases from V and 3 bases from J, leaving 18 bases between. CDR3 in DNA: TGTGCCAGTAGCGGGTTAGAGGGCACAAGCTACGAGCAGTACTTC. This codes for CASSGLEGTSYEQYF. Using reference TRBV19 and TRBJ2-7 for the parts outside the CDR3, the full variable domain is DGGITQSPKYLFRKEGQNVTLSCEQNLNHDAMYWYRQDPGQGLRLIYYSQIVNDFQKGDIAEGYSVSREKKESFPLTVTSAQKNPTAFYLCASSGLEGTSYEQYFGPGTRLTVT.

V usage is TRBV7-9 and J usage is TRBJ2-5; maybe TRBD1 (6 bases). The germline V and J ends were trimmed by 5 bases and 3 bases, with 25 bases remaining between them. Germline assignment: CDR1 SEHNR and CDR2 FQNEAQ (reference sequence). There are 18 residues in the CDR3. In nucleotides, the CDR3 is TGTGCCAGCAGCCTAAGTCTTACAGGGTCCCTGGGCGAAGAGACCCAGTACTTC. Its protein is CASSLSLTGSLGEETQYF.